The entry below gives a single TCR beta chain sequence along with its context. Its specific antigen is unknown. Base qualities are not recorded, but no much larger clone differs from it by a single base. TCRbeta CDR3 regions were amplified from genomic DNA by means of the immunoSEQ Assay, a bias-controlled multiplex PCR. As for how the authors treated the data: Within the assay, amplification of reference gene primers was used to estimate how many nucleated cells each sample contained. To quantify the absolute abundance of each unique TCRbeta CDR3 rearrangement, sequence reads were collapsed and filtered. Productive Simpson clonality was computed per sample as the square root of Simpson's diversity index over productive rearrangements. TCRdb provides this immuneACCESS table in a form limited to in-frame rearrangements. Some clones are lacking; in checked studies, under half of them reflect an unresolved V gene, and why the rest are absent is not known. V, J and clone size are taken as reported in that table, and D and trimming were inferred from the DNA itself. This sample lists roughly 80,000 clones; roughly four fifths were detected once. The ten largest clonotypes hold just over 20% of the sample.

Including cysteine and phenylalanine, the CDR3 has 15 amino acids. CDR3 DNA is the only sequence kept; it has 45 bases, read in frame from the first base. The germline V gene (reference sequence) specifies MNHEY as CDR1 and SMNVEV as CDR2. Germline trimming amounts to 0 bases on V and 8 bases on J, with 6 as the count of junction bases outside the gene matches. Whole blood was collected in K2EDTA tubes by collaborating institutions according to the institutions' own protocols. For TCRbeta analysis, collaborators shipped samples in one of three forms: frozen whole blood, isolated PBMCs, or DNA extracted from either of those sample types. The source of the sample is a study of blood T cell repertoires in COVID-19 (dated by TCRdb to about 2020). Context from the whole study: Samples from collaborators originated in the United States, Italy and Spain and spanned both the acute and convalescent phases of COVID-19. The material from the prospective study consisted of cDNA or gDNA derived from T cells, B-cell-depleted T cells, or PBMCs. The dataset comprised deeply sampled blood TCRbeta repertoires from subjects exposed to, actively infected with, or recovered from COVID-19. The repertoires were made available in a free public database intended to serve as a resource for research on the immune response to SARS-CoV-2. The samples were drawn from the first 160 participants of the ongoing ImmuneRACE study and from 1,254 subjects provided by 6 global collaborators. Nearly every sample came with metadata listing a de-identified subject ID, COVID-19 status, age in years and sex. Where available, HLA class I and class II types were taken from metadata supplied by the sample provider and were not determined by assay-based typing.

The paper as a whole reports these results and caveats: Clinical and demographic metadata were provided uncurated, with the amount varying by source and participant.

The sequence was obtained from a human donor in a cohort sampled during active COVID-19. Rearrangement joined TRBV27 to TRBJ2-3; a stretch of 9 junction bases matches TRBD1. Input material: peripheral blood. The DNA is TGTGCCAGCAGTTTATCCCGGACAGGGGAGGGTACGCAGTATTTT. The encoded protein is CASSLSRTGEGTQYF.